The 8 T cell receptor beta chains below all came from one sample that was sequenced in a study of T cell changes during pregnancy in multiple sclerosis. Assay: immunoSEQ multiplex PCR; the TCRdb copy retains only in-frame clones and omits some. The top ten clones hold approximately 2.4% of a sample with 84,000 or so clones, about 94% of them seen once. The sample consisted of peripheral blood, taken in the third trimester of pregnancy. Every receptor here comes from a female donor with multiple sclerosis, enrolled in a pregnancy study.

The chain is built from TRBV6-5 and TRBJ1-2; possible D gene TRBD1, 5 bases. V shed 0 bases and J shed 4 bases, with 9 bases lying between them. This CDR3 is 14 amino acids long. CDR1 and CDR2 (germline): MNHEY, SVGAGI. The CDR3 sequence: CASSYSGGGYGYTF. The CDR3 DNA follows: TGTGCCAGCAGTTACTCGGGGGGTGGCTATGGCTACACCTTC.

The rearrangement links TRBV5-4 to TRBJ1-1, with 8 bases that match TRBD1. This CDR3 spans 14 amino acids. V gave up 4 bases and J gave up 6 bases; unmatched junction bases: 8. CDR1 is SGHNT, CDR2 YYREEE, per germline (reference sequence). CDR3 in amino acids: CASSPEDRAAEAFF. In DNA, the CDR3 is TGTGCCAGCAGCCCAGAGGACAGGGCTGCTGAAGCTTTCTTT. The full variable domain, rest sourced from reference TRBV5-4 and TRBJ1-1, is ETGVTQSPTHLIKTRGQQVTLRCSSQSGHNTVSWYQQALGQGPQFIFQYYREEENGRGNFPPRFSGLQFPNYSSELNVNALELDDSALYLCASSPEDRAAEAFFGQGTRLTVV.

The CDR3 spells CASSQGPGGSYGYTF. The DNA for the CDR3 is TGTGCCAGCAGCCAAGGTCCAGGGGGCAGCTATGGCTACACCTTC. The chain combines TRBV14 with TRBJ1-2, with TRBD1 matching 8 bases. Germline values: CDR1 SGHDN, CDR2 FVKESK. This CDR3 has 15 amino acids. V shed 1 base, J shed 4 bases, and the junction held 5 bases outside the gene matches.

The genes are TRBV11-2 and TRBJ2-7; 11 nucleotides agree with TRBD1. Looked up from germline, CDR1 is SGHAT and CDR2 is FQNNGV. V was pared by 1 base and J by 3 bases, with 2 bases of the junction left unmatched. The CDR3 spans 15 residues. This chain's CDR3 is CASSLGGTGGYEQYF. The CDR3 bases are TGTGCCAGCAGCTTAGGCGGGACAGGGGGCTACGAGCAGTACTTC.

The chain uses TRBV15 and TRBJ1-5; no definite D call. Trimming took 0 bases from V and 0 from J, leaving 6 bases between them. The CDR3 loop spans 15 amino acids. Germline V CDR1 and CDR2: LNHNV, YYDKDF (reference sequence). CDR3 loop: CATSRDRGSNQPQHF. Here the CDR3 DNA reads TGTGCCACCAGCAGAGATCGAGGTAGCAATCAGCCCCAGCATTTT.

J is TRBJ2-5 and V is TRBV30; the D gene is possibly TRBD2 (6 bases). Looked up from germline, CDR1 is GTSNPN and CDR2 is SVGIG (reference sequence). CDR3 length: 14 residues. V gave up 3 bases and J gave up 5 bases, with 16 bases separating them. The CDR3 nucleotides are TGTGCCTGGAGCGGGGACTCCTCGGCTGAGACCCAGTACTTC. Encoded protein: CAWSGDSSAETQYF. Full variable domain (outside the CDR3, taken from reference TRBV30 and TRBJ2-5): SQTIHQWPATLVQPVGSPLSLECTVEGTSNPNLYWYRQAAGRGLQLLFYSVGIGQISSEVPQNLSASRPQDRQFILSSKKLLLSDSGFYLCAWSGDSSAETQYFGPGTRLLVL.

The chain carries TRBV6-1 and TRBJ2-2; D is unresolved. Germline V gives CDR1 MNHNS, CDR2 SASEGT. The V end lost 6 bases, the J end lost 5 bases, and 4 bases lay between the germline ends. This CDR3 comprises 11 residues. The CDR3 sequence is CASSSTGELFF. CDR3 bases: TGTGCCAGCAGCTCTACCGGGGAGCTGTTTTTT.

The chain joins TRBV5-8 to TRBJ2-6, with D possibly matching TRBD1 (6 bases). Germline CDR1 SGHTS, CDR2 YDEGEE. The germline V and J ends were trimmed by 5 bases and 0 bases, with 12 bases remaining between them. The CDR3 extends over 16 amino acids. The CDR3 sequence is CASRSGHHSGANVLTF. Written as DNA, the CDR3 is TGTGCCAGCAGGTCGGGACACCACTCTGGGGCCAACGTCCTGACTTTC.